The sequence of this T cell receptor beta chain was determined in a study of shared clonotypes between healthy human individuals. Study-level background: CD4 naive cells filled three plates per donor, CD4 memory three, CD8 naive two and CD8 memory one.

CDR1 and CDR2 (germline): MNHEY, SVGAGI. The V and J ends lost 9 bases and 4 bases respectively, with 10 bases between them. This CDR3 is 12 amino acids long. CD45RA+ naive and CD45RA-negative memory subsets were separated from CD4+ cells. Some clones are missing from TCRdb's copy, which holds only in-frame ones; the method was immunoSEQ multiplex PCR. Among 2 million to 2.5 million clones listed, approximately 96% were seen once. The sample consisted of naive CD4+ T cells sorted from blood. Subset defined: CD45RA+ positively selected. V and J are TRBV6-5 and TRBJ1-5; D remains ambiguous. The sequence derives from a young man in good health. The CDR3 here is CASRRENQPQHF. DNA of the CDR3: TGTGCCAGTAGACGGGAAAATCAGCCCCAGCATTTT.